This TCR beta chain was captured in a study of blood T cells in healthy people across ages. Regarding the study as a whole: Both naive CD4+ cell counts and diversity were greater in long-lived donors than in aged donors. Roughly linear declines in TCR beta diversity per million T cells occurred with age.

Donor samples were obtained from healthy Caucasian individuals from Russia, aged about 6 to 95. The V gene lost 5 bases and the J gene lost 2 bases, with 23 bases spanning the gap. The CDR3 has 17 residues. The germline CDR1 and CDR2 sequences are DFQATT and SNEGSKA (reference sequence). In regard to this clonotype: What it binds is unknown.

Combining a sample-barcoded 5' primer with a J-beta primer mix, a second PCR ran for roughly 6 to 12 cycles. In TCRdb, the 5' RACE reads were re-called with MiXCR into one record per CDR3 protein. In the table there are 2 million or so distinct CDR3 sequences, less than 50% of which are singletons. This clonotype was obtained from a woman in her forties in good health. This sequence joins TRBV20-1 and TRBJ2-3; tentatively, D is TRBD2 (7 bases). The sample taken for sequencing was blood. CDR3 region: CSALGVARGGFTDTQYF. CDR3 bases: TGCAGTGCTCTGGGCGTAGCGAGGGGGGGTTTCACAGATACGCAGTATTTT.